The 5 T cell receptor beta chains below come from one sample, sequenced in a study of vaccination effects on CD4 cells after COVID-19. It was after nine to ten days of culture that CD4+ T cells were isolated. TCRdb's table, derived via immunoSEQ multiplex PCR, lists solely in-frame clones and lacks some. The sample includes around 50,000 clones, more than 75% of them seen just once. No antigen is known for these receptors. Material: CD4+ T cells from PBMCs cultured without peptide, obtained before COVID-19 vaccination. The receptors derive from a human donor who had a prior SARS-CoV-2 infection.

The V call is TRBV6-2 or TRBV6-3, the J call TRBJ2-7; 8 nucleotides line up with TRBD1. Germline loops: CDR1 MNHEY, CDR2 SVGEGT. This CDR3 is built from 15 residues. Trimming removed 4 bases from V and 2 bases from J; junction bases left unmatched: 7. The CDR3 is CASSSRTGSPYEQYF. In nucleotides, the CDR3 is TGTGCCAGCAGTTCGAGGACAGGGAGTCCCTACGAGCAGTACTTC.

This clone showed up just a few times. The gene calls are TRBV6-2 or TRBV6-3 and TRBJ2-1, with D perhaps matching TRBD2 (6 bases). The germline V and J ends were trimmed by 1 base and 1 base, with 20 bases remaining between them. This CDR3 contains 19 residues. The germline CDR1 and CDR2 sequences are MNHEY and SVGEGT. Here the CDR3 reads CASSYFSSERARSYNEQFF. CDR3 DNA sequence: TGTGCCAGCAGTTACTTCTCTAGCGAGAGGGCCAGGTCCTACAATGAGCAGTTCTTC.

The chain uses TRBV5-1 and TRBJ2-7, with a weak D call TRBD2 (5 bases). Germline V gene lookup returns CDR1 SGHRS and CDR2 YFSETQ. The CDR3 is made up of 12 amino acids. Deletions cut 5 bases from V and 6 bases from J, with 12 bases between. The CDR3 DNA follows: TGCGCCAGCAGATTACAAGAGGGCGAGCAGTACTTC. Encoded protein: CASRLQEGEQYF.

The V and J genes are TRBV10-1 and TRBJ1-2; unclear D gene. CDR3 length: 12 residues. The ends were cut back, 6 bases at V and 6 bases at J, with 11 bases in the middle. Germline CDR1 WNHNN, CDR2 SYGVQD (reference sequence). CDR3 residues: CASSHRSNGYTF. CDR3 coding DNA: TGCGCCAGCAGCCACAGAAGCAATGGCTACACCTTC.

This clone was picked up a small number of times. This chain uses TRBV25-1 with TRBJ2-3, with 8 bases identical to TRBD1. V was pared by 3 bases and J by 0 bases, with 5 bases of the junction left unmatched. CDR1 is MGHDK, CDR2 SYGVNS, per germline. The CDR3 spans 16 residues. The CDR3 loop is CASSDLGQGSTDTQYF. CDR3 nucleotide sequence: TGTGCCAGCAGTGACCTCGGACAGGGTAGCACAGATACGCAGTATTTT. Based on the CDR3 plus reference TRBV25-1 and TRBJ2-3, the full variable domain is EADIYQTPRYLVIGTGKKITLECSQTMGHDKMYWYQQDPGMELHLIHYSYGVNSTEKGDLSSESTVSRIRTEHFPLTLESARPSHTSQYLCASSDLGQGSTDTQYFGPGTRLTVL.